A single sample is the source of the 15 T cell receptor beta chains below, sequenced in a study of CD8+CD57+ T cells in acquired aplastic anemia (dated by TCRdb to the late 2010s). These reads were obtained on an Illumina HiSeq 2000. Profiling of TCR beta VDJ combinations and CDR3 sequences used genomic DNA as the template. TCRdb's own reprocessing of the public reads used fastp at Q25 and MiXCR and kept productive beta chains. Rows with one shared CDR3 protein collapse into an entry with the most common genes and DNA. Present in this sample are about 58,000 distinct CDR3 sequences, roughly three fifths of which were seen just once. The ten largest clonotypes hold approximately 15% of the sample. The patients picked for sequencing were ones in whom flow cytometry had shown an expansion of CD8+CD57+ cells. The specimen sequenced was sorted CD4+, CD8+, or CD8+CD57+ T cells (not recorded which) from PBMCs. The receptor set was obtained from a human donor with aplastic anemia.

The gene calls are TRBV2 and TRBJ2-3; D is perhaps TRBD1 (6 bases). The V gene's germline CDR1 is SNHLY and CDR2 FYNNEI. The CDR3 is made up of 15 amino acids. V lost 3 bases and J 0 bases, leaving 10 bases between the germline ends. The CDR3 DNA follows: TGTGCCAGCAGTGAGGGGGCGGCTAGCACAGATACGCAGTATTTT. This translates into CASSEGAASTDTQYF.

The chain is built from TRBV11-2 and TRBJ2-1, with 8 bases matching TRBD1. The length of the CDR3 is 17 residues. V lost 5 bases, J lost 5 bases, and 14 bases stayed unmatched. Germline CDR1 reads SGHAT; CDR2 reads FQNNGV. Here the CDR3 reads CASSPDLSGTGDNEQFF. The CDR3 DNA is TGTGCCAGCAGCCCCGACCTGTCCGGGACAGGCGACAATGAGCAGTTCTTC.

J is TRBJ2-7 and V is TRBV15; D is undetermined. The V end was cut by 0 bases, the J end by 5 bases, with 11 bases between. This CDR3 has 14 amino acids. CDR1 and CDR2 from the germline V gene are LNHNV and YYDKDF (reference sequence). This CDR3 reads CATSRERDLDEQYV. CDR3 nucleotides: TGTGCCACCAGCAGAGAGCGAGATTTGGACGAGCAGTACGTC.

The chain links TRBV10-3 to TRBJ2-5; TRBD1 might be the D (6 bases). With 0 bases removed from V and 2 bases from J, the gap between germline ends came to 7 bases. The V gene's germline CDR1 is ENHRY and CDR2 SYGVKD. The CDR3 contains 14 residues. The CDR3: CAISESTGQETQYF. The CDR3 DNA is TGTGCCATCAGTGAGTCGACAGGACAAGAGACCCAGTACTTC.

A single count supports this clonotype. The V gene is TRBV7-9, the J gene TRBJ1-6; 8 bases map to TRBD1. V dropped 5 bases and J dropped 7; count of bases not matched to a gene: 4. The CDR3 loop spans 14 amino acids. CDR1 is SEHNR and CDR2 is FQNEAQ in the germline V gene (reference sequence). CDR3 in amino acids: CASSHGQGNSPLHF. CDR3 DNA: TGTGCCAGCAGCCACGGACAGGGCAATTCACCCCTCCACTTT.

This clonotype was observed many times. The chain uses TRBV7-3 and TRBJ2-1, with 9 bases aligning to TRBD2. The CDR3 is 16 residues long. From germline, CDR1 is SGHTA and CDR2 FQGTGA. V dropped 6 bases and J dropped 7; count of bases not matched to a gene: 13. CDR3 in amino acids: CASSNSAGGPVNEQFF. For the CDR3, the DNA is TGTGCCAGCAGTAACAGTGCGGGGGGGCCGGTAAATGAGCAGTTCTTC. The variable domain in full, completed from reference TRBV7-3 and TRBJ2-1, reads GAGVSQTPSNKVTEKGKYVELRCDPISGHTALYWYRQSLGQGPEFLIYFQGTGAADDSGLPNDRFFAVRPEGSVSTLKIQRTERGDSAVYLCASSNSAGGPVNEQFFGPGTRLTVL.

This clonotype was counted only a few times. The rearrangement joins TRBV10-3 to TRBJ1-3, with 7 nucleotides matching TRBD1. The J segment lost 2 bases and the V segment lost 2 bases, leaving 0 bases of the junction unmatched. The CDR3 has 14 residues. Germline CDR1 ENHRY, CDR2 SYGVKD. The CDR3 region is CAISETGAGNTIYF. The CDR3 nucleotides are TGTGCCATCAGTGAGACAGGGGCTGGAAACACCATATATTTT.

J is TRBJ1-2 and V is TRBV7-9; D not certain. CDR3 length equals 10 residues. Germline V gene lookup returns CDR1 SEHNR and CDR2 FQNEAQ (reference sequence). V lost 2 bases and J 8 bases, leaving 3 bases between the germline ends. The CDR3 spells CASSLKGYTF. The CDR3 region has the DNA TGTGCCAGCAGCTTAAAGGGCTACACCTTC.

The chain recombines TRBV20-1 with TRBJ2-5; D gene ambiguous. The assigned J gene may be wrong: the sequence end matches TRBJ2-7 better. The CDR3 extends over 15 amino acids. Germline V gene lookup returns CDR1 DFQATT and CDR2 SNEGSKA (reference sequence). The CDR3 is CSARGAPPCSYEQYV. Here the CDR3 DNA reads TGCAGTGCTAGGGGTGCACCTCCGTGCTCCTACGAGCAGTACGTC.

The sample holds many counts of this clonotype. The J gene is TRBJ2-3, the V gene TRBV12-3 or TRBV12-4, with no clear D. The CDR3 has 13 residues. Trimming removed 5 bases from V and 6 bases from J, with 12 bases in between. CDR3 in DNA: TGTGCCAGCAGTACCTCCCAAACTGATACGCAGTATTTT. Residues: CASSTSQTDTQYF.

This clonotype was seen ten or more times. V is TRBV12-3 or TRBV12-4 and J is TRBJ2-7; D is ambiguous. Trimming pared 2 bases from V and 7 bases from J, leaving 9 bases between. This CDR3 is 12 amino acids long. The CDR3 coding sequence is TGTGCCAGCAGTTTAACCCGTCTGGAGCAGTACTTC. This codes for CASSLTRLEQYF.

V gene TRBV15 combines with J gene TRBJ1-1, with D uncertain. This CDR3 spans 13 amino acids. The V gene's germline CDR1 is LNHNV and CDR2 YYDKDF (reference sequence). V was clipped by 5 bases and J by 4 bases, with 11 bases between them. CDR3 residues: CATSPRVGTEAFF. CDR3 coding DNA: TGTGCCACCAGCCCTCGGGTGGGCACTGAAGCTTTCTTT.

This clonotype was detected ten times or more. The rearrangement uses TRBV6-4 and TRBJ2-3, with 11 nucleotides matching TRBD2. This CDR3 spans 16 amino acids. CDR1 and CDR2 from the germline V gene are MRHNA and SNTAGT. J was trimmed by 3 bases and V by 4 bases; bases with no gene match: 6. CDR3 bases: TGTGCCAGCAGTGCCTCGACTAGCGGGGTAACAGATACGCAGTATTTT. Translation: CASSASTSGVTDTQYF.

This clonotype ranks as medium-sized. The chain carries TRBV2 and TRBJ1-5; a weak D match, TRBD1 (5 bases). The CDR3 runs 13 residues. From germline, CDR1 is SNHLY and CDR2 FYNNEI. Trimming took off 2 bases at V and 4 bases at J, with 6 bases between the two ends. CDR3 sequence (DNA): TGTGCCAGCAGTGAAAAGGGGAATCAGCCCCAGCATTTT. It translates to CASSEKGNQPQHF.

CDR3 sequence: CASSEVGTDYGYTF. CDR3 DNA sequence: TGTGCCAGCAGCGAAGTAGGGACAGACTATGGCTACACCTTC. V and J are TRBV9 and TRBJ1-2, with 7 bases fitting TRBD1. In germline, CDR1 is SGDLS, CDR2 YYNGEE. Trimming at V came to 3 bases and at J to 3 bases, leaving 5 bases not matched to a gene. CDR3 size: 14 residues. The whole variable domain, remainder taken from reference TRBV9 and TRBJ1-2, is DSGVTQTPKHLITATGQRVTLRCSPRSGDLSVYWYQQSLDQGLQFLIQYYNGEERAKGNILERFSAQQFPDLHSELNLSSLELGDSALYFCASSEVGTDYGYTFGSGTRLTVV.